The subject of this entry is one TCR beta chain. Method: immunoSEQ multiplex PCR; TCRdb's copy keeps in-frame clones and lacks some. The repertoire holds around 250,000 clones, with around 80% as singletons. This record belongs to a study of blood T cell repertoires in COVID-19. Background on the study: T cells, B-cell-depleted T cells, or PBMCs supplied cDNA or gDNA.

Donors were grouped by their self-reported clinical history. The length of the CDR3 is 15 residues. With 4 bases removed from V and 4 bases from J, the gap between germline ends came to 14 bases. In germline, CDR1 is LGHNA, CDR2 YSLEER. The gene calls are TRBV4-3 and TRBJ1-5; D not resolved. Sequencing was performed on PBMCs or T cells enriched from blood (not recorded which). The sequence derives from a man under 40 with acute COVID-19. The CDR3 nucleotides read TGCGCCAGCAGCCCGGACGGTATAGCGAATCAGCCCCAGCATTTT. Translating gives CASSPDGIANQPQHF.